The next 19 T cell receptor beta chains were all read from a single sample in a study of cytomegalovirus exposure and HLA in healthy donors. This PCR relied on a set of 60 Vbeta primers and 13 Jbeta primers. The repertoire was sequenced with immunoSEQ multiplex PCR; TCRdb's copy has only in-frame clones and lacks some. Among around 140,000 clones listed, 60% to 80% were seen once. The specimen sequenced was PBMCs. These receptors all stem from a female donor in good health and CMV-seronegative.

The chain carries TRBV7-8 and TRBJ1-3; TRBD1 matches at 9 bases. This CDR3 is 18 amino acids long. V dropped 6 bases and J dropped 0; count of bases not matched to a gene: 12. Germline-derived CDR1 and CDR2 are SGHVS and FQNEAQ. The CDR3, as DNA: TGTGCCAGCAGGGGCCGGGACAGGGCTGGACCCTCTGGAAACACCATATATTTT. It codes for CASRGRDRAGPSGNTIYF.

CDR3 sequence: CASSRTGTDYTDTQYF. In DNA, the CDR3 is TGTGCCAGCAGCCGGACCGGGACAGACTACACAGATACGCAGTATTTT. V and J are TRBV7-6 and TRBJ2-3; TRBD1 agrees at 7 bases. This CDR3 has 16 residues. V lost 5 bases, J lost 2 bases, and 10 bases stayed unmatched. Germline V gene data show CDR1 as SGHVS and CDR2 as FNYEAQ.

This clone was seen just once. The chain combines TRBV6-5 with TRBJ2-5; 7 bases fit TRBD1. Matching the DNA end better, TRBJ2-7 makes the J call doubtful. The CDR3 contains 13 residues. CDR1 is MNHEY and CDR2 is SVGAGI in the germline V gene. The CDR3 here is CASRNAGGYEQYF. The CDR3 nucleotides are TGTGCCAGCAGAAATGCAGGGGGCTACGAGCAGTACTTC.

To note about this clone: Relative to the germline gene, one junction end is altered; a read error may explain this. This chain uses TRBV29-1 with TRBJ1-2; 8 positions match TRBD1. This CDR3 has 14 residues. In germline, CDR1 is SQVTM, CDR2 ANQGSEA. The chain's CDR3 is CSVEGDRISYGYTF. CDR3 DNA: TGCAGCGTCGAAGGGGACAGGATAAGCTATGGCTACACCTTC.

This clone was detected only once. This rearrangement joins TRBV11-3 to TRBJ1-1; 7 bases align to TRBD1. From germline, CDR1 is SGHNT and CDR2 YENEEA. CDR3 size: 17 residues. Germline trimming cut 1 base from V and 4 bases from J; bases unmatched to any gene: 12. Here the CDR3 DNA reads TGTGCCAGCAGCTTAGGGGTTTCGACAGGGTGGGTCACTGAAGCTTTCTTT. Translated, it gives CASSLGVSTGWVTEAFF.

This chain connects TRBV7-2 to TRBJ2-3; 8 bases are shared with TRBD2. With V trimmed by 4 bases and J by 0 bases, 12 bases remained unmatched. From germline, CDR1 is SGHTA and CDR2 FQGNSA. This CDR3 comprises 18 residues. In DNA form, the CDR3 reads TGTGCCAGCAGCTCACCGGGGACTAGTGGGCTTAGCACAGATACGCAGTATTTT. Protein sequence: CASSSPGTSGLSTDTQYF.

This clone was seen a handful of times. The CDR3 DNA sequence: TGCGCCAGCAGCCAAGATGAAGGGACAGGGTACGAGCAGTACTTC. Its protein product is CASSQDEGTGYEQYF. The rearrangement links TRBV4-1 to TRBJ2-7; 9 positions match TRBD1. CDR1 is MGHRA and CDR2 is YSYEKL in the germline V gene. Trimming removed 0 bases from V and 4 bases from J; junction bases left unmatched: 4. There are 15 residues in the CDR3.

This clone was picked up a small number of times. V is TRBV5-5 and J is TRBJ1-1; no firm D call. There are 13 residues in the CDR3. Looked up from germline, CDR1 is SGHKS and CDR2 is YYEKEE (reference sequence). Trimming shortened V by 2 bases and J by 1 base, and 6 bases separated the two germline ends. CDR3 loop: CASSFVQNTEAFF. DNA for the CDR3: TGTGCCAGCAGCTTCGTACAGAACACTGAAGCTTTCTTT.

In DNA, the CDR3 is TGTGCCAGCAGTGGAATACAGGGAAAGGGAGCTTTCTTT. Its translation: CASSGIQGKGAFF. The rearrangement links TRBV2 to TRBJ1-1; maybe TRBD1 (6 bases). The CDR3 runs to 13 residues. Trimming left V 4 bases short and J 10 bases short, with 16 bases between. CDR1 is SNHLY, CDR2 FYNNEI, per germline. Variable domain in full (rest from reference TRBV2 and TRBJ1-1): EPEVTQTPSHQVTQMGQEVILRCVPISNHLYFYWYRQILGQKVEFLVSFYNNEISEKSEIFDDQFSVERPDGSNFTLKIRSTKLEDSAMYFCASSGIQGKGAFFGQGTRLTVV.

This clone was detected only once. A junction end diverges from the germline sequence, so it may reflect a read error. V is TRBV7-9 and J is TRBJ2-1, with TRBD2 as a possible D gene (6 bases). Per germline, CDR1 SEHNR and CDR2 FQNEAQ (reference sequence). The CDR3 contains 14 residues. The CDR3 nucleotides read TGTGTCAGCAGCCCGGAGGGCCTGTACAATGAGCAGTTCTTC. Protein product: CVSSPEGLYNEQFF.

This chain uses TRBV9 with TRBJ1-2, with 12 nucleotides matching TRBD1. Germline V gene sequence: CDR1 SGDLS, CDR2 YYNGEE. The CDR3 runs 19 residues. The ends lost 1 base at V and 4 bases at J; junction bases unmatched: 14. CDR3 nucleotides: TGTGCCAGCAGCGTATCCCGGGACAGGGGGCGAGGTGCCGCCTATGGCTACACCTTC. Translating gives CASSVSRDRGRGAAYGYTF.

This clone has only one observation. The chain uses TRBV19 and TRBJ2-7; 7 nucleotides agree with TRBD1. The CDR3 is 15 amino acids. After removal of 5 bases from V and 5 bases from J, the junction contained 12 bases not matched to a gene. Germline CDR1 reads LNHDA; CDR2 reads SQIVND (reference sequence). CDR3 sequence: CASSVAATGDDEQYF. The CDR3 DNA reads as TGTGCCAGTAGTGTCGCCGCAACAGGGGACGACGAGCAGTACTTC.

The chain carries TRBV5-1 and TRBJ2-2, with TRBD2 matching 15 bases. V was clipped by 3 bases and J by 2 bases; unmatched bases: 5. Germline-derived CDR1 and CDR2 are SGHRS and YFSETQ. There are 18 residues in the CDR3. Here the CDR3 DNA reads TGCGCCAGCAGCTCGGGACTAGCGGGAGGCCTTAACACCGGGGAGCTGTTTTTT. This codes for CASSSGLAGGLNTGELFF.

The gene calls are TRBV19 and TRBJ2-5; TRBD2 matches 7 bases. The CDR3 spans 15 residues. The trim removed 4 bases at V and 1 base at J, leaving 6 bases unmatched. Germline CDR1 is LNHDA and CDR2 is SQIVND (reference sequence). CDR3 protein: CASSRLAATQETQYF. The CDR3 DNA is TGTGCCAGTAGTAGGCTAGCGGCTACCCAAGAGACCCAGTACTTC.

The J gene is TRBJ1-2, the V gene TRBV19; TRBD1 matches at 7 bases. This CDR3 has 14 residues. Trimming cost V 9 bases and J 4 bases; bases outside gene matches: 11. Germline-derived CDR1 and CDR2 are LNHDA and SQIVND (reference sequence). CDR3 DNA sequence: TGTGCCAGGGAAGCAGAGGGGGCAGGCTATGGCTACACCTTC. It codes for CAREAEGAGYGYTF.

The chain uses TRBV18 and TRBJ2-3; no clear D gene. This CDR3 comprises 12 residues. The V and J ends lost 3 bases and 2 bases respectively, with 3 bases between them. The V gene's germline CDR1 is KGHSH and CDR2 LQKENI. CDR3 in DNA: TGTGCCAGCTCACCTTACACAGATACGCAGTATTTT. Translating it yields CASSPYTDTQYF.

This chain uses TRBV28 with TRBJ2-5; 8 nucleotides line up with TRBD1. Trimming took 6 bases from V and 8 from J; bases not matched to a gene: 5. The germline CDR1 and CDR2 sequences are MDHEN and SYDVKM. This CDR3 has 12 residues. CDR3 nucleotide sequence: TGTGCCAGCAGCCCCGACAGGGGAACCCAGTACTTC. It specifies CASSPDRGTQYF.

The chain links TRBV28 to TRBJ2-7; D is unclear. The CDR3 spans 11 residues. V was shortened by 6 bases and J by 9 bases, with 12 bases between the two germline ends. Germline V CDR1 and CDR2: MDHEN, SYDVKM. The CDR3 loop is CASSSNNGQYF. CDR3 DNA sequence: TGTGCCAGCAGCTCAAACAATGGGCAGTACTTC.

The chain employs TRBV19 and TRBJ2-3; 13 nucleotides line up with TRBD2. Germline V gene sequence: CDR1 LNHDA, CDR2 SQIVND (reference sequence). The V and J ends lost 5 bases and 4 bases, in that order; junction bases with no gene match: 9. The CDR3 length is 17 residues. The CDR3 loop reads CASSSRTSGSRADTQYF. CDR3 nucleotide sequence: TGTGCCAGTAGTTCCCGGACTAGCGGGAGTCGGGCAGATACGCAGTATTTT.